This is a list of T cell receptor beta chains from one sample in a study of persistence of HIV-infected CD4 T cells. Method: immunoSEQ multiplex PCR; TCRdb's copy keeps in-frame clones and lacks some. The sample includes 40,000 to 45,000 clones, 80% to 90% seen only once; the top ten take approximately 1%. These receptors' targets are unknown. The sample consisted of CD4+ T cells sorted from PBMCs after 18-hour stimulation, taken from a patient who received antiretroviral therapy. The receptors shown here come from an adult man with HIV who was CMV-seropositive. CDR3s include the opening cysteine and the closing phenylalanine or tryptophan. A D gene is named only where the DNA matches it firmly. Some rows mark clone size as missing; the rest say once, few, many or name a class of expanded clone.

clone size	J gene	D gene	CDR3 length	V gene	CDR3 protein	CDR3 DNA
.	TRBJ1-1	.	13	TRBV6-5	CASNSNMNTEAFF	TGTGCCAGCAACAGTAACATGAACACTGAAGCTTTCTTT
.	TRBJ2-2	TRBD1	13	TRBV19	CACGTGTTGELFF	TGTGCCTGCGGGACAGGGACCACCGGGGAGCTGTTTTTT
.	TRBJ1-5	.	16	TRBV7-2	CASSPPQGGGNQPQHF	TGTGCCAGCAGCCCACCACAGGGAGGAGGCAATCAGCCCCAGCATTTT
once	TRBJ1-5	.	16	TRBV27	CASSLSFQGINQPQHF	TGTGCCAGCAGTTTATCATTCCAGGGGATCAATCAGCCCCAGCATTTT
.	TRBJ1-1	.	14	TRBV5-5	CASKGTGPNTEAFF	TGTGCCAGCAAGGGTACAGGGCCGAACACTGAAGCTTTCTTT
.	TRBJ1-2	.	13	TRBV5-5	CASSLDSQDGYTF	TGTGCCAGCAGCTTAGACAGTCAAGACGGCTACACCTTC
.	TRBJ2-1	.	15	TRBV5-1	CASWSGGGSYNEQFF	TGCGCCAGCTGGTCAGGGGGAGGGTCCTACAATGAGCAGTTCTTC
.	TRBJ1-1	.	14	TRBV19	CASSAQFMNTEAFF	TGTGCCAGTAGTGCCCAGTTCATGAACACTGAAGCTTTCTTT
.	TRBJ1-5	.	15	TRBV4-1	CASSPQGISNQPQHF	TGCGCCAGCAGCCCTCAGGGCATCAGCAATCAGCCCCAGCATTTT
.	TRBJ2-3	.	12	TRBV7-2	CASSLGVDTQYF	TGTGCCAGCAGCTTAGGTGTCGATACGCAGTATTTT
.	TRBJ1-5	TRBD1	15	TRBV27	CASRTGGAGNQPQHF	TGTGCCAGTAGGACAGGGGGCGCGGGGAATCAGCCCCAGCATTTT
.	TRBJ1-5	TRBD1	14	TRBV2	CASSGEGAIQPQHF	TGTGCCAGCAGTGGAGAGGGGGCTATTCAGCCCCAGCATTTT
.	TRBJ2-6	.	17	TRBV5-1	CASSLVPGVPGANVLTF	TGCGCCAGCAGCTTGGTCCCGGGAGTCCCTGGGGCCAACGTCCTGACTTTC
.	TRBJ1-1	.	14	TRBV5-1	CASSPGPTNTEAFF	TGCGCCAGCAGCCCGGGACCGACGAACACTGAAGCTTTCTTT
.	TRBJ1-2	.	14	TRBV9	CASSVAEGRYGYTF	TGTGCCAGCAGCGTAGCTGAAGGGCGCTATGGCTACACCTTC
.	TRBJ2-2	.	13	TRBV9	CASSLGGPGELFF	TGTGCCAGCAGCCTCGGTGGCCCCGGGGAGCTGTTTTTT
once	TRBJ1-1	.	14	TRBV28	CASSSHSGNTEAFF	TGTGCCAGCAGTTCCCACTCAGGGAACACTGAAGCTTTCTTT
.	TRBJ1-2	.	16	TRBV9	CASSEATPGLWSGYTF	TGTGCCAGCAGCGAGGCGACTCCTGGGTTGTGGTCTGGCTACACCTTC
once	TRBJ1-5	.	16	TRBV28	CASSLRGQTSNQPQHF	TGTGCCAGCAGTTTAAGAGGACAAACCAGCAATCAGCCCCAGCATTTT
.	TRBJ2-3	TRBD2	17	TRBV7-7	CASSLGLAGSSTDTQYF	TGTGCCAGCAGCCTTGGACTAGCGGGGTCTAGCACAGATACGCAGTATTTT
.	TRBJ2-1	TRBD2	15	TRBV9	CASSEGLAAYNEQFF	TGTGCCAGCTCTGAGGGACTAGCGGCCTACAATGAGCAGTTCTTC
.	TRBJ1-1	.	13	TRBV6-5	CASSRRVGTEAFF	TGTGCCAGCAGCCGAAGGGTGGGCACTGAAGCTTTCTTT
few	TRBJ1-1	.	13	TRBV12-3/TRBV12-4	CASSLHRDTEAFF	TGTGCCAGCAGTTTACACAGGGACACTGAAGCTTTCTTT
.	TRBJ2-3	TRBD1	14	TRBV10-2	CASAGTGYTDTQYF	TGCGCCAGCGCCGGGACAGGGTACACAGATACGCAGTATTTT
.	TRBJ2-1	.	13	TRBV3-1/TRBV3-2	CASSQGVLNEQFF	TGTGCCAGCAGCCAGGGGGTACTCAATGAGCAGTTCTTC
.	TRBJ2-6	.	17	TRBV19	CASSPGYNRFGANVLTF	TGTGCCAGTAGTCCCGGCTACAACCGTTTTGGGGCCAACGTCCTGACTTTC
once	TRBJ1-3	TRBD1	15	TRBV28	CASSPDRGAGNTIYF	TGTGCCAGCAGTCCCGACAGGGGTGCAGGAAACACCATATATTTT
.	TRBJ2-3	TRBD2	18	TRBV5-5	CASSAGRTSGASTDTQYF	TGTGCCAGCAGCGCTGGCAGGACTAGCGGGGCCAGCACAGATACGCAGTATTTT
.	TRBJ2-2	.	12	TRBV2	CATKGGTGELFF	TGTGCCACCAAGGGTGGGACCGGGGAGCTGTTTTTT
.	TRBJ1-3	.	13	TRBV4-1	CASSQGEAHTIYF	TGCGCCAGCAGCCAAGGGGAGGCGCACACCATATATTTT
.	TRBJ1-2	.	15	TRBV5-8	CASYTPTGSTQGYTF	TGTGCCAGCTATACCCCGACAGGATCTACCCAGGGCTACACCTTC
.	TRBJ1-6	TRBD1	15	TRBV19	CASRMGQEDYSPLHF	TGTGCCAGTAGGATGGGACAGGAAGATTATTCACCCCTCCACTTT
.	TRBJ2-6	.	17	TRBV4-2	CASSQDNTFSGANVLTF	TGTGCCAGCAGCCAAGATAACACCTTCTCTGGGGCCAACGTCCTGACTTTC
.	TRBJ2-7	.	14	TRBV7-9	CASTSLTEPYEQYF	TGTGCCAGCACCTCCCTGACAGAGCCCTACGAGCAGTACTTC
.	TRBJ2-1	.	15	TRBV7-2	CASSLAPSSYNEQFF	TGTGCCAGCAGCTTGGCACCGAGCTCCTACAATGAGCAGTTCTTC
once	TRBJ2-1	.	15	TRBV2	CASSDEGSPYNEQFF	TGTGCCAGCAGCGACGAAGGGAGCCCCTACAATGAGCAGTTCTTC
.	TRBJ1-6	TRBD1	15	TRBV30	CAWSTGEFYNSPLHF	TGTGCCTGGAGTACAGGGGAGTTCTATAATTCACCCCTCCACTTT
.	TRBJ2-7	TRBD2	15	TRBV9	CASSVEASGGYEQYF	TGTGCCAGCAGCGTAGAGGCTAGCGGGGGCTACGAGCAGTACTTC
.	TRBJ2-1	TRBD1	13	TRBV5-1	CASSRGQSFEQFF	TGCGCCAGCAGCCGGGGACAGTCCTTTGAGCAGTTCTTC
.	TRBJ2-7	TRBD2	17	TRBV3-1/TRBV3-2	CASSLTSGGPSTYEQYF	TGTGCCAGCAGCCTGACTAGCGGGGGGCCGTCAACCTACGAGCAGTACTTC
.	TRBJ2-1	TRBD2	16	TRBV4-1	CASSQVGSGGYNEQFF	TGCGCCAGCAGCCAAGTTGGAAGCGGGGGCTACAATGAGCAGTTCTTC
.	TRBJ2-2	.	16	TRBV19	CASSIGGTQKAGELFF	TGTGCCAGTAGTATAGGGGGGACTCAAAAGGCCGGGGAGCTGTTTTTT
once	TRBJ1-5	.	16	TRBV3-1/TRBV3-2	CASSLGTEYSNQPQHF	TGTGCCAGCAGCCTCGGGACCGAGTATAGCAATCAGCCCCAGCATTTT
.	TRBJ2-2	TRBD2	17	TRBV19	CASSITSGALNTGELFF	TGTGCCAGTAGTATAACTAGCGGGGCTCTGAACACCGGGGAGCTGTTTTTT
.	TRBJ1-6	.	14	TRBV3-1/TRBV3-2	CASSQATVNSPLHF	TGTGCCAGCAGCCAAGCGACAGTTAATTCACCCCTCCACTTT
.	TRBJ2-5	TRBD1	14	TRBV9	CASSVGGQGETQYF	TGTGCCAGCAGCGTAGGGGGACAGGGAGAGACCCAGTACTTC
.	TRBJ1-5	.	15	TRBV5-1	CASSPEGGVNQPQHF	TGCGCCAGCAGCCCAGAGGGGGGGGTTAATCAGCCCCAGCATTTT
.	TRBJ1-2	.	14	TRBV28	CASRRTGLPYGYTF	TGTGCCAGCCGTAGGACGGGACTCCCTTATGGCTACACCTTC